This T cell receptor (beta chain) stems from a study of T-cell reconstitution after alpha-beta-depleted transplantation in children. Library preparation (for TCRbeta) was performed with unique molecular identifiers. TCRdb independently ran MiXCR on the PCR reads; one entry per CDR3 protein. There are about 490,000 distinct CDR3 sequences in the sample; 10% occur only once, and roughly 2.1% lies in the top ten. This clonotype was observed at least ten times. The ends were cut back, 6 bases at V and 3 bases at J, with 13 bases in the middle. From germline, CDR1 is DFQATT and CDR2 SNEGSKA (reference sequence). CDR3 size: 13 residues.

Here the sequenced sample was PBMCs, taken before TCRalphabeta/CD19-depleted stem cell transplant. This rearrangement joins TRBV20-1 to TRBJ2-3; D gene unclear. This TCR was recovered from a child aged 2-9 years with inherited bone marrow failure, due to receive a stem cell transplant. The CDR3: CSAARYRTDTQYF. The CDR3 bases are TGCAGTGCCGCGCGGTACCGGACAGATACGCAGTATTTT.